Listed here are 31 T cell receptor beta chains from one sample, sequenced in a study of blood T cell repertoires in COVID-19. The data were produced by immunoSEQ multiplex PCR, yet TCRdb's version contains in-frame clones alone and is incomplete. Of around 300,000 clones listed, 80% to 90% are singletons. Sequenced input: PBMCs or T cells enriched from blood (not recorded which). The receptors come from a woman in her late teens or twenties who had recovered from COVID-19.

This chain uses TRBV7-9 with TRBJ2-7; TRBD2 might be the D (6 bases). Deletions cut 4 bases from V and 3 bases from J, with 13 bases between. The CDR3 has 14 residues. Germline V gene sequence: CDR1 SEHNR, CDR2 FQNEAQ (reference sequence). The DNA of the CDR3 is TGTGCCAGCAGCTCGAGGACTACCGACTACGAGCAGTACTTC. Its translation: CASSSRTTDYEQYF.

In its sample, this clone was seen a few times. The chain has TRBV28 and TRBJ2-6; possible D gene TRBD2, 6 bases. This CDR3 spans 18 amino acids. CDR1 is MDHEN, CDR2 SYDVKM, per germline. The germline V and J ends were trimmed by 2 bases and 0 bases, with 14 bases remaining between them. CDR3 protein: CASSLSGLGGSGANVLTF. The CDR3 bases are TGTGCCAGCAGTTTAAGTGGACTCGGGGGCTCTGGGGCCAACGTCCTGACTTTC.

The chain uses TRBV7-9 and TRBJ2-5, with 7 bases lining up with TRBD2. The CDR3 sequence is 16 residues long. Germline lookup yields CDR1 SEHNR and CDR2 FQNEAQ (reference sequence). J lost 4 bases, V lost 5 bases, and 13 bases had no gene match. The CDR3 protein is CASSPPGTGGGETQYF. CDR3 DNA sequence: TGTGCCAGCAGCCCCCCCGGGACTGGGGGGGGAGAGACCCAGTACTTC.

The chain is built from TRBV9 and TRBJ1-2; the match to TRBD1 covers 10 bases. The germline V gene has CDR1 SGDLS and CDR2 YYNGEE. The CDR3 runs 14 residues. Germline trimming cut 3 bases from V and 5 bases from J; bases unmatched to any gene: 4. This CDR3 reads CASSGRQGAYGYTF. CDR3 sequence (DNA): TGTGCCAGCAGCGGGCGACAGGGGGCGTATGGCTACACCTTC.

In this sample, this clone turned up once. As DNA, the CDR3 is TGTGCCAGCAGCCTAGGCGGACAGGGCTGGAATGAGCAGTTCTTC. It is translated as CASSLGGQGWNEQFF. The chain links TRBV5-5 to TRBJ2-1; 8 positions match TRBD1. Germline lookup yields CDR1 SGHKS and CDR2 YYEKEE (reference sequence). J gave up 7 bases and V 4 bases, and 10 bases lay outside the gene matches. This CDR3 comprises 15 residues.

V gene TRBV3-1 (or the pseudogene TRBV3-2) combines with J gene TRBJ1-1, with D possibly matching TRBD1 (6 bases). This CDR3 region has 14 residues. CDR1 is LGHDT, CDR2 YNNKEL, per germline (reference sequence). Trimming shortened V by 2 bases and J by 4 bases, and 11 bases separated the two germline ends. The CDR3 DNA reads TGTGCCAGCAGCCAAACAGGGAGCTCCACTGAAGCTTTCTTT. Translation gives CASSQTGSSTEAFF.

The chain recombines TRBV9 with TRBJ2-3; 8 bases line up with TRBD2. Germline V lookup: CDR1 SGDLS, CDR2 YYNGEE. Trimming removed 4 bases from V and 1 base from J; junction bases left unmatched: 5. The CDR3 covers 15 residues. CDR3 residues: CASSPRREGTDTQYF. CDR3 nucleotides: TGTGCCAGCAGCCCGAGGCGGGAGGGCACAGATACGCAGTATTTT.

V is TRBV5-4 and J is TRBJ2-2, with TRBD2 as a possible D gene (7 bases). Germline V gives CDR1 SGHNT, CDR2 YYREEE (reference sequence). This CDR3 comprises 16 residues. V dropped 0 bases and J dropped 6 bases, with 15 bases sitting between them. Here the CDR3 reads CASSLDVGGLPGELFF. The CDR3 bases are TGTGCCAGCAGCTTGGACGTGGGGGGGCTTCCCGGGGAGCTGTTTTTT.

V and J are TRBV21-1 and TRBJ1-5. TRBV21-1 is recorded as a pseudogene. This CDR3 has 17 amino acids. CDR3 coding DNA: TGTGCCAGCAGCAAAACCCGGGGGGGCAGAGGCAATCAGCCCCAGCATTTT. Translation gives CASSKTRGGRGNQPQHF.

The chain has TRBV3-1 (or the pseudogene TRBV3-2) and TRBJ2-5; D gene ambiguous. The CDR3 contains 14 residues. CDR1 and CDR2 (germline): LGHDT, YNNKEL (reference sequence). Trimming cost V 4 bases and J 5 bases, with 14 bases left between them. CDR3 region: CASSPTPDGETQYF. The DNA for the CDR3 is TGTGCCAGCAGCCCTACCCCCGACGGGGAGACCCAGTACTTC.

The chain recombines TRBV29-1 with TRBJ2-6; D may be TRBD1 (6 bases). CDR3 length equals 16 residues. Germline V lookup: CDR1 SQVTM, CDR2 ANQGSEA. The V end was cut by 6 bases, the J end by 0 bases, with 15 bases between. DNA for the CDR3: TGCAGCGTACAGGGCATTCTAACCTCTGGGGCCAACGTCCTGACTTTC. Its protein product is CSVQGILTSGANVLTF. The full variable domain, its missing parts supplied by reference TRBV29-1 and TRBJ2-6, is SAVISQKPSRDICQRGTSLTIQCQVDSQVTMMFWYRQQPGQSLTLIATANQGSEATYESGFVIDKFPISRPNLTFSTLTVSNMSPEDSSIYLCSVQGILTSGANVLTFGAGSRLTVL.

V gene TRBV28 combines with J gene TRBJ2-7, with TRBD1 matching over 8 bases. The CDR3 has 13 residues. With V trimmed by 6 bases and J by 5 bases, 6 bases remained unmatched. Germline V gene sequence: CDR1 MDHEN, CDR2 SYDVKM. This chain's CDR3 is CASSPRQGNEQYF. CDR3 DNA: TGTGCCAGCAGCCCTAGACAGGGGAACGAGCAGTACTTC.

The chain carries TRBV11-2 and TRBJ1-2; 7 bases map to TRBD1. The CDR3 has 13 residues. In germline, CDR1 is SGHAT, CDR2 FQNNGV. Trimming took 0 bases from V and 6 from J; bases not matched to a gene: 1. CDR3 DNA sequence: TGTGCCAGCAGCTTAGACAGGGGGAATGGCTACACCTTC. Its translation: CASSLDRGNGYTF.

The V and J genes are TRBV19 and TRBJ2-6; D is ambiguous. The CDR3 contains 16 residues. Germline-derived CDR1 and CDR2 are LNHDA and SQIVND (reference sequence). Deletions cut 6 bases from V and 1 base from J, with 13 bases between. The CDR3 here is CASSTRKLSGANVLTF. The CDR3 nucleotides are TGTGCCAGTAGCACCAGGAAGTTGTCTGGGGCCAACGTCCTGACTTTC.

The chain is built from TRBV7-9 and TRBJ1-1, with a tentative D call TRBD1 (5 bases). V lost 7 bases, J lost 11 bases, and 14 bases lay in between. The V gene's germline CDR1 is SEHNR and CDR2 FQNEAQ (reference sequence). The CDR3 sequence is 11 residues long. The CDR3 DNA reads as TGTGCCAGCACCTCACAGGTGGTTGCTTTCTTT. This translates into CASTSQVVAFF.

The CDR3 DNA reads as TGTGCCACCAGTGGCGCAAGCTCCTACAATGAGCAGTTCTTC. It specifies CATSGASSYNEQFF. The rearrangement joins TRBV24-1 to TRBJ2-1; no clear D gene. V was trimmed by 5 bases and J by 0 bases, leaving 7 bases between them. Germline V gene sequence: CDR1 KGHDR, CDR2 SFDVKD. The CDR3 loop spans 14 amino acids.

The count of this clone is one. This chain joins TRBV6-5 and TRBJ2-7; TRBD1 might be the D (5 bases). The length of the CDR3 is 13 residues. V was cut by 6 bases and J by 1 base, with 10 bases left in between. Germline assignment: CDR1 MNHEY and CDR2 SVGAGI. The CDR3 reads CASSLRQSYEQYF. The CDR3 nucleotides are TGTGCCAGCAGCCTAAGACAGTCCTACGAGCAGTACTTC.

The V gene is TRBV2, the J gene TRBJ2-5, with 15 bases aligning to TRBD2. CDR3 length: 16 residues. V lost 4 bases to trimming and J lost 4 bases; unmatched junction nucleotides: 4. Looked up from germline, CDR1 is SNHLY and CDR2 is FYNNEI. The chain's CDR3 is CASSAGLAGGLETQYF. The CDR3 DNA sequence: TGTGCCAGCAGTGCAGGACTAGCGGGGGGGCTAGAGACCCAGTACTTC.

This chain uses TRBV5-1 with TRBJ1-2; D unresolved. The V end was cut by 3 bases, the J end by 0 bases, with 9 bases between. The CDR3 consists of 14 residues. CDR1 is SGHRS, CDR2 YFSETQ, per germline. This CDR3 reads CASSYDGTNYGYTF. Here the CDR3 DNA reads TGCGCCAGCAGCTATGACGGGACTAACTATGGCTACACCTTC.

CDR3 in amino acids: CAISARERGADTQYF. In nucleotides, the CDR3 is TGTGCCATCAGTGCAAGGGAGCGGGGGGCAGATACGCAGTATTTT. This chain connects TRBV10-3 to TRBJ2-3; 9 positions match TRBD2. The V gene end was trimmed by 4 bases and the J gene end by 4 bases; junction bases not matched to a gene: 6. Germline V lookup: CDR1 ENHRY, CDR2 SYGVKD. This CDR3 is built from 15 residues.

This clone has a single count. V and J are TRBV6-1 and TRBJ2-3, with a tentative D call TRBD1 (6 bases). Germline-derived CDR1 and CDR2 are MNHNS and SASEGT. The CDR3 extends over 15 amino acids. Trimming pared 1 base from V and 7 bases from J, leaving 15 bases between. As DNA, the CDR3 is TGTGCCAGCAGTGAAGGGAGGCAGGGGTGGCATACGCAGTATTTT. This sequence encodes CASSEGRQGWHTQYF.

The CDR3 region is CASSRTREIYNSPLHF. The DNA for the CDR3 is TGTGCCAGCAGTCGAACCCGGGAAATTTATAATTCACCCCTCCACTTT. The V gene is TRBV6-6, the J gene TRBJ1-6; no reliable D call. This CDR3 comprises 16 residues. Germline loops: CDR1 MNHNY, CDR2 SVGAGI (reference sequence). Deletions cut 5 bases from V and 4 bases from J, with 15 bases between.

The chain has TRBV10-3 and TRBJ2-3; D uncertain. The CDR3 runs 11 residues. Germline CDR1 and CDR2: ENHRY and SYGVKD. V gave up 8 bases and J gave up 6 bases, with 9 bases separating them. Here the CDR3 DNA reads TGTGCCATCTCTACGCGTGATACGCAGTATTTT. It translates to CAISTRDTQYF.

V gene TRBV6-5 combines with J gene TRBJ1-1; 8 bases line up with TRBD1. This CDR3 contains 14 residues. Trimming at V came to 3 bases and at J to 10 bases, leaving 10 bases not matched to a gene. Germline CDR1 and CDR2: MNHEY and SVGAGI. The CDR3 DNA reads TGTGCCAGCAGTTATGCGGGACAGGATGGGGGAGCTTTCTTT. Translated: CASSYAGQDGGAFF.

This chain links TRBV7-2 with TRBJ1-1, with D perhaps matching TRBD1 (6 bases). V was pared by 7 bases and J by 0 bases, with 12 bases between. The length of the CDR3 is 14 residues. The V gene's germline CDR1 is SGHTA and CDR2 FQGNSA. CDR3 coding DNA: TGTGCCAGCACATGGACAGACATGAACACTGAAGCTTTCTTT. This gives the protein CASTWTDMNTEAFF.

This clone came up once. The chain couples TRBV11-3 to TRBJ2-7, with TRBD2 matching 8 bases. The CDR3 spans 14 residues. V gave up 4 bases and J gave up 6 bases; unmatched junction bases: 8. Germline CDR1 is SGHNT and CDR2 is YENEEA. CDR3 sequence reads: CASSSGGASVEQYF. DNA for the CDR3: TGTGCCAGCAGCTCCGGGGGGGCTTCCGTCGAGCAGTACTTC. The full variable domain, in which reference TRBV11-3 and TRBJ2-7 provide the parts outside the CDR3, is EAGVVQSPRYKIIEKKQPVAFWCNPISGHNTLYWYLQNLGQGPELLIRYENEEAVDDSQLPKDRFSAERLKGVDSTLKIQPAELGDSAVYLCASSSGGASVEQYFGPGTRLTVT.

The chain combines TRBV30 with TRBJ1-1, with 7 bases that match TRBD1. Germline V CDR1 and CDR2: GTSNPN, SVGIG (reference sequence). J gave up 10 bases and V 5 bases, and 13 bases lay outside the gene matches. The CDR3 consists of 13 residues. As DNA, the CDR3 is TGTGCCTGGGCAATAACAGGGGAAAGGCCAGCTTTCTTT. Its translation: CAWAITGERPAFF.

In this sample, this clone turned up once. The rearrangement joins TRBV5-4 to TRBJ1-1; tentative D call: TRBD1 (5 bases). This CDR3 spans 15 amino acids. From germline, CDR1 is SGHNT and CDR2 YYREEE (reference sequence). V was shortened by 0 bases and J by 2 bases, with 11 bases between the two germline ends. CDR3 bases: TGTGCCAGCAGCTTGGGAAGACAGCCTAACACTGAAGCTTTCTTT. Translation: CASSLGRQPNTEAFF.

This clone was seen only a few times. V usage is TRBV7-8 and J usage is TRBJ2-7; 10 positions agree with TRBD1. From germline, CDR1 is SGHVS and CDR2 FQNEAQ. CDR3 length equals 15 residues. The V gene end was trimmed by 7 bases and the J gene end by 0 bases; junction bases not matched to a gene: 6. The CDR3 DNA reads TGTGCCAGCAACCCCGGGACAGGGGCCTCCTACGAGCAGTACTTC. Translating gives CASNPGTGASYEQYF.

For the CDR3, the DNA is TGCGCCAGCAGCCAGGGTCGAGAGACCCAGTACTTC. Translation: CASSQGRETQYF. The rearrangement uses TRBV5-1 and TRBJ2-5, with D possibly being TRBD1 (5 bases). The CDR3 length is 12 residues. The V end was cut by 4 bases, the J end by 4 bases, with 8 bases between. The germline gives CDR1 SGHRS, CDR2 YFSETQ. Filled out from reference TRBV5-1 and TRBJ2-5, the complete variable domain reads KAGVTQTPRYLIKTRGQQVTLSCSPISGHRSVSWYQQTPGQGLQFLFEYFSETQRNKGNFPGRFSGRQFSNSRSEMNVSTLELGDSALYLCASSQGRETQYFGPGTRLLVL.

The rearrangement links TRBV30 to TRBJ2-5, with TRBD2 matching over 9 bases. Germline V gene data show CDR1 as GTSNPN and CDR2 as SVGIG (reference sequence). V lost 5 bases, J lost 5 bases, and 9 bases stayed unmatched. The CDR3 is made up of 14 amino acids. CDR3: CAWGSGGSGETQYF. CDR3 coding DNA: TGTGCCTGGGGTAGCGGGGGATCCGGGGAGACCCAGTACTTC.